The 27 T cell receptor beta chains listed next were all sequenced from one sample in a study of OX40 agonist ivuxolimab in advanced cancers. Clones were read by immunoSEQ multiplex PCR, and TCRdb kept only the in-frame ones, dropping some. The sample shows fewer than 70,000 clones, roughly 82% of them seen only once. The sample in question was CD4+ or CD8+ T cells sorted from blood, obtained in a trial of the OX40 agonist ivuxolimab. The receptor source for this set is an adult with an advanced solid tumor such as melanoma, head and neck, liver or kidney cancer.

The chain uses TRBV28 and TRBJ2-1, with a tentative D call TRBD2 (6 bases). The length of the CDR3 is 17 residues. From germline, CDR1 is MDHEN and CDR2 SYDVKM. The germline V and J ends were trimmed by 4 bases and 6 bases, with 22 bases remaining between them. The CDR3 bases are TGTGCCAGCAGTTCAGAGTACTACACTAGCTACCCCAATGAGCAGTTCTTC. It is translated as CASSSEYYTSYPNEQFF.

The V call is TRBV11-2, the J call TRBJ2-5; 11 bases line up with TRBD2. Germline V lookup: CDR1 SGHAT, CDR2 FQNNGV. The J segment lost 7 bases and the V segment lost 5 bases, leaving 6 bases of the junction unmatched. The length of the CDR3 is 14 residues. Here the CDR3 DNA reads TGTGCCAGCAGCCCATGGGGGACTAGCGGGACCCAGTACTTC. The encoded protein is CASSPWGTSGTQYF.

The chain employs TRBV11-2 and TRBJ2-1; 7 bases match TRBD2. Germline-derived CDR1 and CDR2 are SGHAT and FQNNGV. V shed 3 bases, J shed 9 bases, and the junction held 2 bases outside the gene matches. This CDR3 contains 12 residues. CDR3 nucleotides: TGTGCCAGCAGCTTCGGGAGGAGTGAGCAGTTCTTC. Its translation is CASSFGRSEQFF.

V usage is TRBV28 and J usage is TRBJ2-1; 8 nucleotides align to TRBD2. J lost 5 bases, V lost 5 bases, and 8 bases had no gene match. This CDR3 contains 15 residues. From germline, CDR1 is MDHEN and CDR2 SYDVKM. CDR3 sequence: CASSPERGQDNEQFF. In DNA, the CDR3 is TGTGCCAGCAGTCCCGAGCGGGGGCAAGACAATGAGCAGTTCTTC.

The sample holds one count of this clone. The J gene is TRBJ2-2, the V gene TRBV7-9, with TRBD1 matching over 7 bases. CDR1 and CDR2 from the germline V gene are SEHNR and FQNEAQ (reference sequence). CDR3 size: 15 residues. V lost 1 base to trimming and J lost 5 bases; unmatched junction nucleotides: 4. The CDR3 region is CASSLVQGFTGELFF. In DNA, the CDR3 is TGTGCCAGCAGCTTAGTACAGGGGTTTACCGGGGAGCTGTTTTTT.

The chain couples TRBV18 to TRBJ2-1; 12 bases are shared with TRBD1. This CDR3 spans 16 amino acids. Germline V gene lookup returns CDR1 KGHSH and CDR2 LQKENI. V shed 5 bases and J 6 bases; nucleotides not matched to a gene: 8. The CDR3 reads CASSLIPGQGANEQFF. As DNA, the CDR3 is TGTGCCAGCTCATTGATTCCGGGACAGGGGGCCAATGAGCAGTTCTTC.

This clone was detected only once. V gene TRBV4-1 combines with J gene TRBJ2-3, with TRBD1 matching 9 bases. The CDR3 has 15 amino acids. The germline V gene has CDR1 MGHRA and CDR2 YSYEKL. With V trimmed by 4 bases and J by 3 bases, 5 bases remained unmatched. CDR3 bases: TGCGCCAGCAGCCGGGGACAGGGTCGTACAGATACGCAGTATTTT. This translates into CASSRGQGRTDTQYF.

This chain uses TRBV11-3 with TRBJ2-2; the D gene could be TRBD1 or TRBD2 (5 bases each). This CDR3 comprises 14 residues. Germline V CDR1 and CDR2: SGHNT, YENEEA. V was shortened by 3 bases and J by 7 bases, with 12 bases between the two germline ends. The CDR3 bases are TGTGCCAGCAGCTTGAACCGGGACGGCGGGGAGCTGTTTTTT. Translation gives CASSLNRDGGELFF.

The chain combines TRBV9 with TRBJ2-5; the match to TRBD2 covers 7 bases. The CDR3 totals 15 residues. Unmatched junction bases numbered 10, after V lost 3 bases and J lost 5 bases. The germline V gene encodes CDR1 SGDLS and CDR2 YYNGEE. The CDR3 spells CASSALPTSRETQYF. CDR3 DNA: TGTGCCAGCAGCGCCCTGCCGACTAGCAGGGAGACCCAGTACTTC.

This chain joins TRBV4-1 and TRBJ1-4; D gene unclear. Deletions cut 0 bases from V and 6 bases from J, with 8 bases between. The germline V gene has CDR1 MGHRA and CDR2 YSYEKL. The CDR3 runs to 14 residues. CDR3 nucleotide sequence: TGCGCCAGCAGCCAAGATCTTGGGGATGAAAAACTGTTTTTT. Protein product: CASSQDLGDEKLFF.

CDR3 loop: CASSLALEVLTGELFF. The CDR3 DNA follows: TGTGCCAGCAGCTTAGCTCTGGAGGTCCTTACCGGGGAGCTGTTTTTT. The chain links TRBV7-9 to TRBJ2-2, with D tentatively TRBD2 (5 bases). V gave up 0 bases and J gave up 5 bases, with 13 bases separating them. Looked up from germline, CDR1 is SEHNR and CDR2 is FQNEAQ (reference sequence). The CDR3 extends over 16 amino acids.

The genes are TRBV6-1 and TRBJ1-5, with TRBD1 identical over 8 bases. With 1 base clipped from V and 6 bases from J, the junction kept 5 bases outside the gene matches. CDR1 MNHNS and CDR2 SASEGT come from the germline V gene. The CDR3 has 15 amino acids. The CDR3 DNA reads as TGTGCCAGCAGTGAAGACAGACAGGGGAGTCAGCCCCAGCATTTT. This encodes CASSEDRQGSQPQHF.

The CDR3 DNA reads as TGTGCCAGCAGCTTCCGGGACAGGCATGAAAAACTGTTTTTT. Residues: CASSFRDRHEKLFF. The chain carries TRBV13 and TRBJ1-4; 8 bases align to TRBD1. This CDR3 is 14 amino acids long. Per germline, CDR1 PRHDT and CDR2 FYEKMQ (reference sequence). The V and J ends lost 3 bases and 6 bases, in that order; junction bases with no gene match: 3.

V and J are TRBV10-2 and TRBJ2-5; TRBD2 is a possible D gene (6 bases). Per germline, CDR1 WSHSY and CDR2 SAAADI. V lost 7 bases to trimming and J lost 5 bases, with 8 bases between them. The CDR3 consists of 11 residues. CDR3 protein: CASTRGETQYF. The CDR3 coding sequence is TGCGCCAGCACCCGGGGGGAGACCCAGTACTTC.

The gene calls are TRBV30 and TRBJ1-6; TRBD1 matches at 10 bases. Germline CDR1 GTSNPN, CDR2 SVGIG (reference sequence). The CDR3 sequence is 14 residues long. After removal of 1 base from V and 6 bases from J, the junction contained 0 bases not matched to a gene. This CDR3 reads CAWSGDRGNSPLHF. For the CDR3, the DNA is TGTGCCTGGAGTGGGGACAGGGGTAATTCACCCCTCCACTTT.

V and J are TRBV7-2 and TRBJ2-5; TRBD2 agrees at 8 bases. CDR1 SGHTA and CDR2 FQGNSA come from the germline V gene. CDR3 length: 14 amino acids. Trimming at V came to 2 bases and at J to 3 bases, leaving 2 bases not matched to a gene. CDR3 coding DNA: TGTGCCAGCAGCTTAAAGACTAGCGAAGAGACCCAGTACTTC. It translates to CASSLKTSEETQYF.

The chain is built from TRBV7-2 and TRBJ2-1; TRBD2 is a possible D gene (5 bases). The CDR3 consists of 15 residues. Germline V gene data show CDR1 as SGHTA and CDR2 as FQGNSA. Trimming took off 0 bases at V and 4 bases at J, with 10 bases between the two ends. The CDR3 reads CASSLALRVYNEQFF. Written as DNA, the CDR3 is TGTGCCAGCAGCTTAGCGTTGCGGGTTTACAATGAGCAGTTCTTC.

V and J are TRBV4-3 and TRBJ2-3; D is undetermined. The germline CDR1 and CDR2 sequences are LGHNA and YSLEER. This CDR3 region has 16 residues. Between the trimmed V and J ends, which lost 4 bases and 0 bases, there was a span of 14 bases. As DNA, the CDR3 is TGCGCCAGCAGCCTGAATCCGGGCTCAAGCACAGATACGCAGTATTTT. Its protein is CASSLNPGSSTDTQYF.

The chain joins TRBV30 to TRBJ1-4; D is uncertain. Trimming shortened V by 0 bases and J by 8 bases, and 4 bases separated the two germline ends. The CDR3 contains 11 residues. Germline V CDR1 and CDR2: GTSNPN, SVGIG (reference sequence). The CDR3 nucleotides read TGTGCCTGGAGTGTACACGAAAAACTGTTTTTT. Translation gives CAWSVHEKLFF.

The CDR3 DNA reads TGTGCCAGCAGTTGGATGGGACAGGGGGGAGAGACCCAGTACTTC. It translates to CASSWMGQGGETQYF. This chain joins TRBV28 and TRBJ2-5, with TRBD1 matching over 11 bases. CDR3 length: 15 amino acids. Germline V CDR1 and CDR2: MDHEN, SYDVKM. Trimming removed 4 bases from V and 4 bases from J; junction bases left unmatched: 5.

The J gene is TRBJ2-7, the V gene TRBV7-2; D perhaps matches TRBD1 (6 bases). The V gene's germline CDR1 is SGHTA and CDR2 FQGNSA. This CDR3 has 18 residues. Trimming took off 0 bases at V and 5 bases at J, with 23 bases between the two ends. CDR3 bases: TGTGCCAGCAGCTTAGCGCAGATTAGCCTAGGGGGATCCAACGAGCAGTACTTC. Translating gives CASSLAQISLGGSNEQYF.

The chain carries TRBV18 and TRBJ2-7; 10 bases agree with TRBD1. The V gene end was trimmed by 3 bases and the J gene end by 6 bases; junction bases not matched to a gene: 8. From germline, CDR1 is KGHSH and CDR2 LQKENI. CDR3 length: 15 amino acids. Here the CDR3 DNA reads TGTGCCAGCTCACCTTCCCGGACAGGGGGAGGCGAGCAGTACTTC. Its translation is CASSPSRTGGGEQYF.

This sequence joins TRBV4-2 and TRBJ2-3, with TRBD2 matching over 7 bases. The CDR3 sequence is 15 residues long. The junction had 9 bases not matched to a gene; V was cut back by 1 base and J by 8 bases. Germline V gene data show CDR1 as LGHNA and CDR2 as YNFKEQ. The CDR3 sequence: CASSQVTSRDGTQYF. CDR3 nucleotides: TGTGCCAGCAGCCAAGTGACTAGCAGGGACGGTACGCAGTATTTT.

This chain connects TRBV9 to TRBJ1-4; maybe TRBD1 (5 bases). This CDR3 has 16 residues. Germline CDR1 and CDR2: SGDLS and YYNGEE. V lost 3 bases to trimming and J lost 8 bases, with 20 bases between them. This chain's CDR3 is CASSARGESFGEKLFF. CDR3 DNA sequence: TGTGCCAGCAGCGCCCGAGGGGAGTCCTTTGGGGAAAAACTGTTTTTT.

The chain joins TRBV4-3 to TRBJ2-3; 7 nucleotides line up with TRBD2. The V and J ends lost 0 bases and 2 bases, in that order; junction bases with no gene match: 8. There are 17 residues in the CDR3. The germline V gene encodes CDR1 LGHNA and CDR2 YSLEER. In nucleotides, the CDR3 is TGCGCCAGCAGCCAAGATCTCGGCGGGAGTTACACAGATACGCAGTATTTT. This codes for CASSQDLGGSYTDTQYF.

The rearrangement uses TRBV2 and TRBJ2-5, with TRBD1 as a possible D gene (6 bases). This CDR3 contains 14 residues. V lost 3 bases and J lost 4, with 12 bases in between. Germline V gene data show CDR1 as SNHLY and CDR2 as FYNNEI. The CDR3 DNA reads TGTGCCAGCAGTGACGGCAGGGGTGTAGAGACCCAGTACTTC. This sequence encodes CASSDGRGVETQYF.

The rearrangement uses TRBV4-3 and TRBJ1-4; D is possibly TRBD1 (5 bases). Between the trimmed V and J ends, which lost 4 bases and 3 bases, there was a span of 15 bases. The CDR3 runs 16 residues. Germline CDR1 is LGHNA and CDR2 is YSLEER. For the CDR3, the DNA is TGCGCCAGCAGCCTGGGAGGCGGGGCATCTAATGAAAAACTGTTTTTT. This codes for CASSLGGGASNEKLFF.